The next 18 T cell receptor beta chains were all read from a single sample in a study of shared clonotypes between healthy human individuals. Using immunoSEQ multiplex PCR, the repertoire was profiled, and TCRdb retains in-frame clones only, with some absent. The table lists around 2,100,000 clones, around 96% of them singletons. The naive CD8 fraction comprised CD45RO-negative cells positively selected for CCR7 and excluded terminally differentiated effector memory CD45RA+ cells. The sample consisted of naive CD8+ T cells sorted from blood. The receptors here all came from a young man in good health.

The V gene is TRBV11-2, the J gene TRBJ2-1, with 11 bases aligning to TRBD2. The CDR3 sequence is 17 residues long. V lost 4 bases, J lost 2 bases, and 7 bases stayed unmatched. The germline V gene encodes CDR1 SGHAT and CDR2 FQNNGV. The CDR3 here is CASSSPISGGAYNEQFF. CDR3 DNA sequence: TGTGCCAGCAGCTCTCCAATTAGCGGGGGGGCCTACAATGAGCAGTTCTTC.

A single count supports this clone. CDR3 coding DNA: TGCAGCGTTCCTCTAGCGCTGGGCACAGATACGCAGTATTTT. Translating it yields CSVPLALGTDTQYF. This chain connects TRBV29-1 to TRBJ2-3, with D possibly being TRBD2 (6 bases). Germline V CDR1 and CDR2: SQVTM, ANQGSEA. There are 14 residues in the CDR3. V was trimmed by 5 bases and J by 1 base, leaving 13 bases between them.

The CDR3 spells CASSLHTGTGEETQYF. For the CDR3, the DNA is TGTGCCAGCAGCCTACACACCGGGACAGGGGAAGAGACCCAGTACTTC. This chain links TRBV27 with TRBJ2-5; 10 bases are shared with TRBD1. The germline V gene encodes CDR1 MNHEY and CDR2 SMNVEV (reference sequence). The CDR3 extends over 16 amino acids. Germline trimming cut 6 bases from V and 3 bases from J; bases unmatched to any gene: 10.

J is TRBJ1-1 and V is TRBV7-8; D ambiguous. The V gene's germline CDR1 is SGHVS and CDR2 FQNEAQ. There are 13 residues in the CDR3. The ends were cut back, 2 bases at V and 3 bases at J, with 7 bases in the middle. The DNA for the CDR3 is TGTGCCAGCAGCTTATTGATGGACACTGAAGCTTTCTTT. Translation: CASSLLMDTEAFF.

A remark on this clone: Other nucleotide sequences in the sample specify the same CDR3. This sequence joins TRBV5-6 and TRBJ2-7; possibly TRBD2 for D (5 bases). Trimming stripped 0 bases from V and 5 bases from J, with 9 bases between. The CDR3 spans 13 residues. Germline V gives CDR1 SGHDT, CDR2 YYEEEE. The CDR3 bases are TGTGCCAGCAGCTTGGGGGGTAGCGACGAGCAGTACTTC. This translates into CASSLGGSDEQYF.

This sequence joins TRBV9 and TRBJ1-4, with no clear D. Germline V gene sequence: CDR1 SGDLS, CDR2 YYNGEE. Trimming took 0 bases from V and 2 from J, leaving 8 bases between them. The CDR3 has 15 residues. The DNA of the CDR3 is TGTGCCAGCAGCGTAGACGGGCAGACTAATGAAAAACTGTTTTTT. Encoded protein: CASSVDGQTNEKLFF.

This clone appeared a single time. This chain connects TRBV21-1 to TRBJ1-6; TRBD1 is the table's D call, not checked against the DNA. TRBV21-1 is listed as a pseudogene. The CDR3 contains 16 residues. CDR3 amino acids: CASSTGGSSYNSPLHF. The CDR3 DNA sequence: TGTGCCAGCAGTACAGGGGGTAGCTCCTATAATTCACCCCTCCACTTT.

The rearrangement uses TRBV5-5 and TRBJ2-7; TRBD2 matches at 9 bases. The CDR3 is 14 amino acids. CDR1 is SGHKS, CDR2 YYEKEE, per germline (reference sequence). V dropped 5 bases and J dropped 2; count of bases not matched to a gene: 5. The CDR3 spells CASSDASGAYEQYF. CDR3 sequence (DNA): TGTGCCAGCAGTGATGCTAGCGGGGCCTACGAGCAGTACTTC.

The chain employs TRBV6-5 and TRBJ2-1; D gene unclear. Germline V gene lookup returns CDR1 MNHEY and CDR2 SVGAGI. V was cut by 2 bases and J by 8 bases, with 16 bases left in between. The CDR3 consists of 15 residues. CDR3 residues: CASSYKVASGDEQFF. CDR3 in DNA: TGTGCCAGCAGTTACAAAGTAGCTTCCGGCGATGAGCAGTTCTTC.

The chain links TRBV4-1 to TRBJ2-1; D call uncertain. V was trimmed by 2 bases and J by 3 bases, leaving 8 bases between them. CDR1 is MGHRA, CDR2 YSYEKL, per germline. There are 14 residues in the CDR3. In nucleotides, the CDR3 is TGCGCCAGCAGCCAAAATGAGTTCTACAATGAGCAGTTCTTC. Its protein is CASSQNEFYNEQFF.

The chain combines TRBV5-1 with TRBJ2-7, with 10 bases aligning to TRBD2. This CDR3 spans 16 amino acids. Losses at the gene ends were 2 bases for V and 0 bases for J; bases not matched to a gene: 5. Germline-derived CDR1 and CDR2 are SGHRS and YFSETQ. The CDR3 sequence: CASSFLLAGASYEQYF. The CDR3 nucleotides are TGCGCCAGCAGCTTCCTCCTAGCGGGAGCCTCCTACGAGCAGTACTTC.

Comment on this clone: This same CDR3 is encoded by further DNA sequences in the sample. V usage is TRBV14 and J usage is TRBJ2-7; D is ambiguous. Trimming removed 1 base at V and 4 bases at J, with 2 bases between. CDR3 length: 11 amino acids. From germline, CDR1 is SGHDN and CDR2 FVKESK. The CDR3 DNA is TGTGCCAGCAGCCAAGCGTACGAGCAGTACTTC. The encoded protein is CASSQAYEQYF.

V is TRBV9 and J is TRBJ2-1; TRBD2 agrees at 16 bases. This CDR3 spans 17 amino acids. J was trimmed by 6 bases and V by 3 bases; bases with no gene match: 6. The V gene's germline CDR1 is SGDLS and CDR2 YYNGEE. The CDR3 is CASSAGTSGRGPNEQFF. CDR3 nucleotides: TGTGCCAGCAGCGCAGGGACTAGCGGGAGGGGCCCCAATGAGCAGTTCTTC.

The V call is TRBV5-6, the J call TRBJ1-5; TRBD1 is a possible D gene (5 bases). The CDR3 extends over 18 amino acids. Germline CDR1 and CDR2: SGHDT and YYEEEE. Trimming shortened V by 4 bases and J by 1 base, and 21 bases separated the two germline ends. The CDR3 loop reads CASSRGRGNLNSNQPQHF. The CDR3 nucleotides are TGTGCCAGCAGCCGCGGGAGGGGAAACTTAAACAGCAATCAGCCCCAGCATTTT.

J is TRBJ2-2 and V is TRBV28; a possible D gene is TRBD1 (6 bases). V dropped 3 bases and J dropped 0 bases, with 11 bases sitting between them. Germline CDR1 and CDR2: MDHEN and SYDVKM. The CDR3 covers 16 residues. The DNA of the CDR3 is TGTGCCAGCAGTTTTGTCGGACAGACGAACACCGGGGAGCTGTTTTTT. Protein sequence: CASSFVGQTNTGELFF.

The genes are TRBV7-9 and TRBJ2-1; TRBD2 matches at 10 bases. Germline-derived CDR1 and CDR2 are SEHNR and FQNEAQ (reference sequence). V was clipped by 5 bases and J by 8 bases; unmatched bases: 12. The CDR3 contains 16 residues. CDR3 nucleotides: TGTGCCAGCAGCCATTGGACTAGCGGAGTAGTTTATGAGCAGTTCTTC. As protein: CASSHWTSGVVYEQFF.

This chain links TRBV2 with TRBJ1-5; 7 bases align to TRBD1. In germline, CDR1 is SNHLY, CDR2 FYNNEI. The CDR3 is made up of 12 amino acids. Unmatched junction bases numbered 4, after V lost 8 bases and J lost 6 bases. The CDR3, as DNA: TGTGCCAGCCTGGCAGGGGGTCAGCCCCAGCATTTT. This gives the protein CASLAGGQPQHF.

The rearrangement links TRBV5-4 to TRBJ2-2, with D tentatively TRBD1 (5 bases). The CDR3 has 14 residues. With 4 bases removed from V and 8 bases from J, the gap between germline ends came to 15 bases. In germline, CDR1 is SGHNT, CDR2 YYREEE (reference sequence). The CDR3 here is CASSETETWGELFF. CDR3 coding DNA: TGTGCCAGCAGCGAGACAGAGACTTGGGGGGAGCTGTTTTTT.